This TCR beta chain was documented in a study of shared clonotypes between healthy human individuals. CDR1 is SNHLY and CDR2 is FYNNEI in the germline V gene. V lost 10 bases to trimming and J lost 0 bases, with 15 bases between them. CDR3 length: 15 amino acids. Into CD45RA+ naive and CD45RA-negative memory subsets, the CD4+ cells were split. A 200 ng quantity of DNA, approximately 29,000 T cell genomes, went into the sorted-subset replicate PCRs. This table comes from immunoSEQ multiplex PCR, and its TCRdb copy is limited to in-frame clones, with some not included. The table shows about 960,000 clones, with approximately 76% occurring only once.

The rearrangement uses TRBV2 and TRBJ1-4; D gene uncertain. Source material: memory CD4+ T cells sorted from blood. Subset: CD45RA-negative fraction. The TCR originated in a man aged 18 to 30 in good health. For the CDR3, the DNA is TGTGCCACCTCGTCTCTGGGCTCAACTAATGAAAAACTGTTTTTT. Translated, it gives CATSSLGSTNEKLFF.